A selection of T cell receptor beta chains follows, all from one sample in a study of T cells in Graves' hyperthyroidism and ophthalmopathy. TCRdb reprocessed the multiplex PCR reads via MiXCR and lists one record per CDR3 protein. The data show 360,000 or so distinct CDR3 sequences, 15% to 20% seen once. Material: blood. The receptor source for this set is a woman aged 40 to 50 with Graves' ophthalmopathy. Both conserved end residues are part of each CDR3. A D gene is named only where the DNA matches it firmly. The listing skips clone size in some rows; elsewhere it reads once, few, many or a size class.

>TRBV6-5|many|TRBJ1-2|NA
TGTGCCAGCAGTCCCCTTGGGTTAGAATTAGGCTACACCTTC
CASSPLGLELGYTF
>TRBV11-1|once|TRBJ2-2|NA
TGTGCCGGCAGCCCAGGCGTACAGCCGAACACCGGGGAGCTGTTTTTT
CAGSPGVQPNTGELFF
>TRBV7-7|many|TRBJ1-5|NA
TGTGCTAGCAGCTTTGAGCCCCAGCATTTT
CASSFEPQHF
>TRBV28|many|TRBJ2-7|NA
TGTGCCAGCAGTCCCAGGTTCGTTTTGTACGAGCAGTACTTC
CASSPRFVLYEQYF
>TRBV6-5|many|TRBJ2-6|TRBD2
TGTGCCAGCAAAAGCGGGGGTAGCTCTGGGGCCAACGTCCTGACTTTC
CASKSGGSSGANVLTF
>TRBV29-1|many|TRBJ2-2|NA
TGCAGCGCTGGGTTTAAAGGGGAGCTGTTTTTT
CSAGFKGELFF
>TRBV28|many|TRBJ2-7|NA
TGTGCCAGCAGTTTATGGGGTGTGAAGGGCATCCCCGAGCAGTACTTC
CASSLWGVKGIPEQYF
>TRBV27|many|TRBJ1-1|NA
TGTGCCAGCAGTTTATCCGCAGGGACTATGAACACTGAAGCTTTCTTT
CASSLSAGTMNTEAFF
>TRBV4-1|many|TRBJ2-7|TRBD1
TGCGCCAGCAGCGATCCGGGACAGGGCTACGAGCAGTACTTC
CASSDPGQGYEQYF
>TRBV7-9|many|TRBJ2-2|TRBD1
TGTGCCAGCAGCTTTGGGACAGACACGAGGGGCACCGGGGAGCTGTTTTTT
CASSFGTDTRGTGELFF
>TRBV2|many|TRBJ2-5|NA
TGTGCCAGCACGAAGGCGCCTGGGGCCCAGTACTTC
CASTKAPGAQYF
>TRBV12-3/TRBV12-4|NA|TRBJ2-5|TRBD1
TGTGCCAGCAGTTTAGCCTGGGGACAGGGAGTCGAGACCCAGTACTTC
CASSLAWGQGVETQYF
>TRBV5-5|few|TRBJ2-4|NA
TGTGCCAGCAGCTTGATGGACATTCAGTACTTC
CASSLMDIQYF
>TRBV4-3|many|TRBJ2-7|NA
TGCGCCAGCAGCCAAGATCATGGCGAGGGACGGTCCTACGAGCAGTACTTC
CASSQDHGEGRSYEQYF
>TRBV12-3/TRBV12-4|many|TRBJ2-7|TRBD2
TGTGCCAGCACCATTAGCGGGAGGGCCGGGTACGAGCAGTACTTC
CASTISGRAGYEQYF
>TRBV6-1|NA|TRBJ1-3|NA
TGTGCCAGCATCTCGACAGCCGGCTCTGGAAACACCATATATTTT
CASISTAGSGNTIYF
>TRBV28|NA|TRBJ1-2|TRBD1
TGTGCCAGCAGTCTTTCGACAGGGGCCGGCTATGGCTACACCTTC
CASSLSTGAGYGYTF
>TRBV20-1|NA|TRBJ1-1|TRBD1
TGCAGTGCTAGAGATATGAGGGGACAGGGCGTCACTGAAGCTTTCTTT
CSARDMRGQGVTEAFF
>TRBV6-5|many|TRBJ2-7|TRBD1
TGTGCCAGCCGTATCCGGGACAGCTCCTACGAGCAGTACTTC
CASRIRDSSYEQYF
>TRBV24-1|many|TRBJ2-5|TRBD2
TGTGCCACCAGTGACCCGGGAGGGTGGGAGACCCAGTACTTC
CATSDPGGWETQYF
>TRBV28|NA|TRBJ2-4|NA
TGTGCCAGCAGTTTAGGTAGCAGAAACATTCAGTACTTC
CASSLGSRNIQYF
>TRBV30|many|TRBJ2-4|NA
TGTGCCTGGAGTGTATTGGAAAACATTCAGTACTTC
CAWSVLENIQYF
>TRBV12-3/TRBV12-4|many|TRBJ2-6|NA
TGTGCCAGCAGTTTACAGGGAAAATTGAGTGGGGCCAACGTCCTGACTTTC
CASSLQGKLSGANVLTF
>TRBV30|NA|TRBJ2-7|NA
TGTGCCTGGAACCTCGTTTCCTACGAGCAGTACTTC
CAWNLVSYEQYF
>TRBV5-1|NA|TRBJ1-2|TRBD1
TGCGCCAGCAGCCTGGGACAGGGCTCGGCTGATGGCTACACCTTC
CASSLGQGSADGYTF
>TRBV6-2/TRBV6-3|NA|TRBJ2-2|TRBD1
TGTGCCAGCAGTTTTGGGACAGGGGACCGGGCGAACACCGGGGAGCTGTTTTTT
CASSFGTGDRANTGELFF
>TRBV6-1|NA|TRBJ1-2|TRBD1
TGTGCCACACGACAGGGAGGGACCTATGGCTACACCTTC
CATRQGGTYGYTF
>TRBV29-1|many|TRBJ2-7|NA
TGCAGCGTCGGGGATCTACGGGAGCAGTACTTC
CSVGDLREQYF
>TRBV18|many|TRBJ1-1|NA
TGTGCCAGCTCCCCAGAACAGGGAGGGGGCACTGAAGCTTTCTTT
CASSPEQGGGTEAFF
>TRBV20-1|many|TRBJ2-2|NA
TGCAGTGCTAGGGGGGGGACAGCGAACACCGGGGAGCTGTTTTTT
CSARGGTANTGELFF
>TRBV28|many|TRBJ2-7|TRBD1
TGTGCCAGCGCGACAGGGGGGAGCTCCTACGAGCAGTACTTC
CASATGGSSYEQYF
>TRBV20-1|many|TRBJ2-7|TRBD2
TGCAGTGTTAGCGGGAGAAGTACCTCCTACGAGCAGTACTTC
CSVSGRSTSYEQYF
>TRBV6-5|many|TRBJ1-2|NA
TGTGCCAGCAGTTACGTCGGAGGGGAGGATGGCTACACCTTC
CASSYVGGEDGYTF
>TRBV20-1|many|TRBJ1-5|TRBD1
TGCAGTGCTAGAGATCGAGGGACAGGAACACAGCCCCAGCATTTT
CSARDRGTGTQPQHF
>TRBV2|many|TRBJ2-7|NA
TGTGCCAGCGGAAGAGGTACCTACGAGCAGTACTTC
CASGRGTYEQYF
>TRBV30|many|TRBJ1-2|TRBD1
TGTGCCTGGGGCCGGGACAGGCCCTATGGCTACACCTTC
CAWGRDRPYGYTF
>TRBV6-1|NA|TRBJ1-3|NA
TGTGCCAGCAGTGAAGGTTGGCACTCTGGAAACACCATATATTTT
CASSEGWHSGNTIYF
>TRBV7-8|many|TRBJ2-7|TRBD1
TGTGCCAGCAGCCTCCGGGACAGGGGCTCCGAGCAGTACTTC
CASSLRDRGSEQYF
>TRBV27|many|TRBJ1-6|NA
TGTGCCAGCAGCGCCCCCCGGACTGGGATCAATTCACCCCTCCACTTT
CASSAPRTGINSPLHF
>TRBV12-3/TRBV12-4|NA|TRBJ1-6|NA
TGTGCCAGCAGGAGGGGACGGTCTTCACCCCTCCACTTT
CASRRGRSSPLHF
>TRBV18|many|TRBJ2-7|TRBD2
TGTGCCAGCTCACCAGGGGGGGACGAGCAGTACTTC
CASSPGGDEQYF
>TRBV12-3/TRBV12-4|NA|TRBJ2-7|TRBD1
TGTGCCAGCAGTAAAGGACAGGGTTTCTACGAGCAGTACTTC
CASSKGQGFYEQYF
>TRBV20-1|NA|TRBJ1-5|NA
TGCAGTGCGTCCCCACAGAGTGTACGCAATCAGCCCCAGCATTTT
CSASPQSVRNQPQHF
>TRBV30|NA|TRBJ2-2|TRBD2
TGTGCCTGGAGGATAGCGGGAGGGGGCACCGGGGAGCTGTTTTTT
CAWRIAGGGTGELFF
>TRBV6-5|many|TRBJ2-3|NA
TGTGCCAGCAGTTACGGTAGCCATACTAGAGATACGCAGTATTTT
CASSYGSHTRDTQYF
>TRBV4-1|many|TRBJ2-7|TRBD2
TGCGCCAGCAGCCTCTCCGGGACTAGCCTTAACGAGCAGTACTTC
CASSLSGTSLNEQYF
>TRBV7-2|NA|TRBJ2-7|NA
TGTGCCAGCAGCTTACCGGGTTATGCGATCTACGAGCAGTACTTC
CASSLPGYAIYEQYF
>TRBV9|many|TRBJ2-1|NA
TGTGCCAGCAGCGTAGAGGCGGACGGATACAATGAGCAGTTCTTC
CASSVEADGYNEQFF
>TRBV6-5|NA|TRBJ2-7|TRBD2
TGTGCCAGCAGACCCGGGAGGGGAGAGGGCTACGAGCAGTACTTC
CASRPGRGEGYEQYF
>TRBV19|many|TRBJ2-7|TRBD1
TGTGCCACCTCGCTTGGGGACAGCAACGAGCAGTACTTC
CATSLGDSNEQYF
>TRBV6-1|many|TRBJ2-2|NA
TGTGCCAGCAGTCCCCGGGGACATCTGAACACCGGGGAGCTGTTTTTT
CASSPRGHLNTGELFF